A selection of T cell receptor beta chains follows, all from one sample in a study of monozygotic twins with inflammatory bowel disease. TCRdb re-called the 5' RACE reads and gives one entry per CDR3 protein, without DNA. This sample's table reports 350,000 to 500,000 distinct CDR3 sequences. The sample comprised blood. These receptors were collected from a human donor with ulcerative colitis or Crohn's disease, or a healthy co-twin of an affected twin (not recorded which). The CDR3 runs from the conserved cysteine through the conserved F or W.

v_gene	j_gene	CDR3aa
TRBV4-3	TRBJ2-7	CASSQDFNPTGFYEQYF
TRBV14	TRBJ2-1	CASSQEEYNEQFF
TRBV20-1	TRBJ2-7	CSATARVGGYEQYF
TRBV21-1	TRBJ2-1	CASSRTGSVMAFNEQFF
TRBV6-1	TRBJ2-5	CASSEGLVSSETQYF
TRBV21-1	TRBJ2-3	CASSKGRLAGSTDTQYF
TRBV7-2	TRBJ2-4	CASSSTGTGLPKNIQYF
TRBV5-4	TRBJ2-7	CASSPRQGQVHEQYF
TRBV5-1	TRBJ1-3	CASSRDSGNTIYF
TRBV30	TRBJ1-1	CAWSPDRGDTEAFF
TRBV3-1	TRBJ2-3	CASSQGTSGTRGDTQYF
TRBV6-1	TRBJ2-6	CASKEAGGTGANVLTF
TRBV7-9	TRBJ1-2	CASSLEGVYNYGYTF
TRBV18	TRBJ2-1	CASSPIAGSSYNEQFF
TRBV7-2	TRBJ2-7	CASSLEPGVQYF
TRBV6-2/TRBV6-3	TRBJ2-1	CASRTSGGTYNEQFF
TRBV20-1	TRBJ1-1	CSARVPGRRNTEAFF
TRBV29-1	TRBJ2-3	CSVVPPRDPTDTQYF
TRBV7-9	TRBJ2-4	CASSFAESWTKNIQYF
TRBV29-1	TRBJ2-1	CSVGAILAEQFF
TRBV20-1	TRBJ2-1	CSARDHGKGSYNEQFF
TRBV19	TRBJ1-6	CASSTATGANSPLHF
TRBV5-1	TRBJ2-2	CASSLRWSNTGELFF
TRBV5-1	TRBJ1-1	CASSIGAPNTEAFF
TRBV7-2	TRBJ2-5	CASSLWARQETQYF
TRBV20-1	TRBJ1-1	CSANEQATEAFF
TRBV18	TRBJ2-1	CASSAGAPYNEQFF
TRBV5-1	TRBJ2-7	CASSTSGTVAYEQYF
TRBV6-2/TRBV6-3	TRBJ2-7	CASSRPALRIYEQYF
TRBV6-5	TRBJ1-5	CASRYSQASNQPQHF
TRBV12-3/TRBV12-4	TRBJ1-5	CASQVSPANQPQHF
TRBV12-3/TRBV12-4	TRBJ2-2	CASSTSQGTNTGELFF
TRBV6-5	TRBJ1-1	CASSSRTGSGATEAFF
TRBV5-1	TRBJ2-1	CASSLPGLAGGYNEQFF